This T cell receptor (beta chain) comes out of a study of T cell repertoires in cytomegalovirus infection. Study information: A matching HLA type, together with CMV infection, was signaled by public TCR beta signatures. Study-wide results and caveats: People with CMV and the relevant HLA were identified by cumulative public TCR beta family frequency. In two of eight donors, the top clonotype was HLA-C-restricted CMV-specific.

MiXCR, run by TCRdb on the reads, gives a single entry per CDR3 protein. The table records roughly 320,000 distinct CDR3 sequences, roughly a tenth of them present only once. This clonotype was counted many times. Its antigen is not identified. Sequenced material: PBMCs. The TCR comes from a human donor in good health (CMV status not recorded). Some clones in this sample may be carry-over from other donors' samples.

In DNA form, the CDR3 reads TGTGCCAGCAGCTTAGTCCGGACAGGGCGCAATCAGCCCCAGCATTTT. Its translation is CASSLVRTGRNQPQHF. The chain joins TRBV7-4 to TRBJ1-5; TRBD1 agrees at 8 bases. Per germline, CDR1 SGHVT and CDR2 SQSDAQ. V shed 1 base, J shed 2 bases, and the junction held 4 bases outside the gene matches. This CDR3 spans 16 amino acids.